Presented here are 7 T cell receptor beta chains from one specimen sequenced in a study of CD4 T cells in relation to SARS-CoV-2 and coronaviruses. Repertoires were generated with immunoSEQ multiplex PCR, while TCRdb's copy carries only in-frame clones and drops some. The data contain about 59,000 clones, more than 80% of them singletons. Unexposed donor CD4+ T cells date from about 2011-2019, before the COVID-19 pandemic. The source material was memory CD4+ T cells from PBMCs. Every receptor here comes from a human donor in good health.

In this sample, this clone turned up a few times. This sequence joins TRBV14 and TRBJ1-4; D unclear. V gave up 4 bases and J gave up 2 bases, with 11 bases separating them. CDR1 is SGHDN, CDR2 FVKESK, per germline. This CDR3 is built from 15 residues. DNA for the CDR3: TGTGCCAGCAGCCCAGTGTTAGGGACTAATGAAAAACTGTTTTTT. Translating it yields CASSPVLGTNEKLFF. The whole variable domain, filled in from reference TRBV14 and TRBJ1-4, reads EAGVTQFPSHSVIEKGQTVTLRCDPISGHDNLYWYRRVMGKEIKFLLHFVKESKQDESGMPNNRFLAERTGGTYSTLKVQPAELEDSGVYFCASSPVLGTNEKLFFGSGTQLSVL.

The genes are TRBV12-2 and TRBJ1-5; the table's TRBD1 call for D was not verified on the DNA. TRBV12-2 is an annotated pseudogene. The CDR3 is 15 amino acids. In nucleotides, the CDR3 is TGTGCAAGTCAACTAGATCGGACAGGGAATCAGCCCCAGCATTTT. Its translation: CASQLDRTGNQPQHF.

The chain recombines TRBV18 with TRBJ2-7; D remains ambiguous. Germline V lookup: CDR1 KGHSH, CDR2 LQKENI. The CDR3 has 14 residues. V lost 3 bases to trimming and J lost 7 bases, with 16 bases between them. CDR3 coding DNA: TGTGCCAGCTCACCGGGCCAGCGCCTGGGAGAGCAGTACTTC. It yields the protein CASSPGQRLGEQYF.

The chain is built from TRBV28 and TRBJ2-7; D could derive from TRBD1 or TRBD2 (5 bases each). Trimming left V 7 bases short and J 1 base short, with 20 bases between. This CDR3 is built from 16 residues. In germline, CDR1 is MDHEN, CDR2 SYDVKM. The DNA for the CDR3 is TGTGCCAGCATCGAGCAGGGTGGGGGAAGGTCCTACGAGCAGTACTTC. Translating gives CASIEQGGGRSYEQYF.

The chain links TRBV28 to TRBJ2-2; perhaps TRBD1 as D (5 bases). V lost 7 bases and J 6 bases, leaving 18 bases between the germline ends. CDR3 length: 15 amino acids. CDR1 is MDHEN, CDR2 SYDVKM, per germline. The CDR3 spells CASKHPGSGPGELFF. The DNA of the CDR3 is TGTGCCAGCAAGCACCCAGGGTCAGGACCCGGGGAGCTGTTTTTT. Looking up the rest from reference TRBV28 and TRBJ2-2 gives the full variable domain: DVKVTQSSRYLVKRTGEKVFLECVQDMDHENMFWYRQDPGLGLRLIYFSYDVKMKEKGDIPEGYSVSREKKERFSLILESASTNQTSMYLCASKHPGSGPGELFFGEGSRLTVL.

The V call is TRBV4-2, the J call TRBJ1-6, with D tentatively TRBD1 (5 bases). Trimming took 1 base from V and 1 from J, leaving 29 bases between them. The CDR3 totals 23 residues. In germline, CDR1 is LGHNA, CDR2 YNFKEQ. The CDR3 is CASSQVTRSSGTQLGSYNSPLHF. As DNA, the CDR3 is TGTGCCAGCAGCCAAGTTACCCGCTCCTCCGGGACTCAGCTTGGGTCCTATAATTCACCCCTCCACTTT.

Here the CDR3 DNA reads TGTGCCAGCATCTTTACGGGACCTTCCAGGCACGAGCAGTACTTC. Its translation: CASIFTGPSRHEQYF. This sequence joins TRBV28 and TRBJ2-7; the D call may be TRBD1 or TRBD2 (5 bases each). V shed 7 bases and J shed 5 bases, with 21 bases lying between them. The CDR3 spans 15 residues. Germline V CDR1 and CDR2: MDHEN, SYDVKM.